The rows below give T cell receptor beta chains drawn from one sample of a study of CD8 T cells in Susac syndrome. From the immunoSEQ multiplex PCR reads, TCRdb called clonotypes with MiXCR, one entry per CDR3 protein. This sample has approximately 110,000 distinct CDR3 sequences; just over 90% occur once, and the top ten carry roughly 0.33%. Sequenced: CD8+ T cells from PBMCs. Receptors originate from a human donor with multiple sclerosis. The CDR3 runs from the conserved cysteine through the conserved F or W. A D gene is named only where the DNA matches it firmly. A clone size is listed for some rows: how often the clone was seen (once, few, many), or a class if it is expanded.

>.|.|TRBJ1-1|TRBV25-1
TGTGCCAGCAGTGACAGGGCCGACACTGAAGCTTTCTTT
CASSDRADTEAFF
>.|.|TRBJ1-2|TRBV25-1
TGTGCCAGCGGTAACTATGGCTACACCTTC
CASGNYGYTF
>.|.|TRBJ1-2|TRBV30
TGTGCCTGGAGTGAGGCAGGACCTAACTATGGCTACACCTTC
CAWSEAGPNYGYTF
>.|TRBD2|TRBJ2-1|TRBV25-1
TGTGCCAGCAGGCGGGGGGCCGGGGCGGGTAATGAGCAGTTCTTC
CASRRGAGAGNEQFF
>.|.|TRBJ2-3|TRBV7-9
TGTGCCAGCAGCTTTGAGGTTGGCGCAACCACAGATACGCAGTATTTT
CASSFEVGATTDTQYF
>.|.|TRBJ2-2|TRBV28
TGTGCCAGCAGTTTCGCCACTTCCGGGGCGAACACCGGGGAGCTGTTTTTT
CASSFATSGANTGELFF
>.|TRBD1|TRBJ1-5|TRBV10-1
TGCGCCAGCCCTGGTAGGGGACAGGGTGTTAAGCCCCAGCATTTT
CASPGRGQGVKPQHF
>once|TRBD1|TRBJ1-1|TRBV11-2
TGTGCCAGCAGCTTAATGGGACAGGGGGCTCGTATGAACACTGAAGCTTTCTTT
CASSLMGQGARMNTEAFF
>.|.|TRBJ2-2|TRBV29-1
TGCAGCGTTGTATCCACCGGGGAGCTGTTTTTT
CSVVSTGELFF
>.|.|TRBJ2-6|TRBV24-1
TGTGCCACCAGTGACCTGAATCCCCTGAAACAGGGAACTGGGGCCAACGTCCTGACTTTC
CATSDLNPLKQGTGANVLTF
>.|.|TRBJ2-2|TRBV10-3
TGTGCCATCAGTGACGAGACCGGGGAGCTGTTTTTT
CAISDETGELFF
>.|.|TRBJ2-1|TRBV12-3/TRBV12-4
TGTGCCAGCAGTTCAGAAGAGGAGGGGACCTACAATGAGCAGTTCTTC
CASSSEEEGTYNEQFF
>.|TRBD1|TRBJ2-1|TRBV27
TGTGCCAGCAGTTCAGACAGGGTGTTGCAGTTCTTC
CASSSDRVLQFF